This T cell receptor beta chain comes out of a study of blood T cells in healthy people across ages. About the research overall: About one barcoded beta molecule per two T cells came from capture by template switching. Study observations and caveats: The long-lived group displayed more naive CD4+ cells, plus higher diversity, than the aged donors did. Lack of knowledge of donor CMV status possibly confounded expanded clonotype changes.

Primed by a sample-barcoded 5' primer and a J-beta primer mix, a second PCR proceeded for 7 to 11 cycles. MiXCR, applied by TCRdb to the 5' RACE reads, yields one record per CDR3 protein. The sample includes over 600,000 distinct CDR3 sequences, around two fifths seen only once; the top ten take 25% to 35%. V lost 2 bases, J lost 5 bases, and 2 bases stayed unmatched. The CDR3 length is 13 residues. The V gene's germline CDR1 is ENHRY and CDR2 SYGVKD. Collection of 7.5 to 10 milliliters of peripheral blood was performed for each donor. This clonotype was seen ten or more times. Antigen: not known. V and J are TRBV10-3 and TRBJ2-5; 7 bases align to TRBD2. Sequencing was carried out using blood. The clonotype originates from a man of 80 years or more in good health. CDR3 sequence (DNA): TGTGCCATCAGTGAGGGTAGCGGGGAGACCCAGTACTTC. Its translation is CAISEGSGETQYF.